This T cell receptor beta chain is from a study of T cell repertoires in cytomegalovirus infection. Study-level background: HLA-C-restricted CMV epitopes, recently identified, and well-studied HLA-B-restricted ones were used by the study. CMV infection plus the matching HLA type was flagged by public TCR beta signatures. Study-level findings and limits: Predominance within the ex vivo response was attributable to HLA-C-restricted CMV-specific TCR beta clonotypes. Identification of carriers of CMV plus the relevant HLA was performed using cumulative public TCR beta family frequency.

Of note for this clonotype: Its antigen is not identified.

TCRdb reprocessed the reads with MiXCR, giving one entry per CDR3 protein. The sample has tens of thousands of distinct CDR3 sequences; 20% to 25% are singletons. From germline, CDR1 is SEHNR and CDR2 FQNEAQ (reference sequence). J gave up 10 bases and V 5 bases, and 11 bases lay outside the gene matches. The CDR3 spans 14 residues. The chain links TRBV7-9 to TRBJ2-1, with TRBD2 matching over 7 bases. The receptor was isolated from a human donor in good health (CMV status not recorded). Some clones in this sample may be carry-over from other donors' samples. The sample in question was CD8+ T cells from cultured PBMCs, obtained from culture after CMV antigen stimulation. CDR3 sequence (DNA): TGTGCCAGCAGCGCCAGCGGGACCTACCAAGAGCAGTTCTTC. Its protein is CASSASGTYQEQFF.